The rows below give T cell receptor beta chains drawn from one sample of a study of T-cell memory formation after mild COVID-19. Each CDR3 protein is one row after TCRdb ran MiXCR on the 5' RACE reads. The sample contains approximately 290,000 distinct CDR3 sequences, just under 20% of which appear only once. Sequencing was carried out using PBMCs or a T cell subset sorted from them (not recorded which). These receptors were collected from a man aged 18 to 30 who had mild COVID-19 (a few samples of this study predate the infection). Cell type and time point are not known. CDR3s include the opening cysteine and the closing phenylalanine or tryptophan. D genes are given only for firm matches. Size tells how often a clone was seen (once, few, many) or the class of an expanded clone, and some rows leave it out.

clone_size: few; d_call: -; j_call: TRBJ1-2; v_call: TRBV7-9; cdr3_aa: CASSAVEDNYGYTF; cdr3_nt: TGTGCCAGCAGCGCCGTGGAGGATAACTATGGCTACACCTTC
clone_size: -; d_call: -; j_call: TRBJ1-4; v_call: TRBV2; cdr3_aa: CASSEALGQDEF; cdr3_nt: TGTGCCAGCAGTGAAGCGCTGGGGCAGGACGAGTTT
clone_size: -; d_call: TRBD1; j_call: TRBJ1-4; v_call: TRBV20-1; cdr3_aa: CSARSGTGREKLFF; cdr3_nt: TGCAGTGCTAGAAGTGGGACAGGGAGGGAAAAACTGTTTTTT
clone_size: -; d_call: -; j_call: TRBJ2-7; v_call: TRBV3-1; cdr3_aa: CASSQGASPKVNEQYF; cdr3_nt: TGTGCCAGCAGCCAAGGGGCCTCCCCTAAGGTTAACGAGCAGTACTTC
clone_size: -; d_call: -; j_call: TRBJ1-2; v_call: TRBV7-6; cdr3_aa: CASSLGEPNYGYTF; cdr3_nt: TGTGCCAGCAGCCTGGGAGAGCCTAACTATGGCTACACCTTC
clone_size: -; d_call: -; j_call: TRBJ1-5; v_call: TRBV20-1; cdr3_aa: CSAPIGGFEQPQHF; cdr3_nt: TGCAGTGCTCCCATTGGGGGATTTGAACAGCCCCAGCATTTT
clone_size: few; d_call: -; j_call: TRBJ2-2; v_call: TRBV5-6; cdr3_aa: CASSLRGASGTGELFF; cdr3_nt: TGTGCCAGCAGCTTGCGGGGGGCGTCGGGCACCGGGGAGCTGTTTTTT
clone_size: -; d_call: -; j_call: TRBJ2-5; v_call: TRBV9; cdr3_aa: CASSVGTGGLQETQYF; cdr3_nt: TGTGCCAGCAGCGTAGGTACCGGGGGTCTCCAAGAGACCCAGTACTTC
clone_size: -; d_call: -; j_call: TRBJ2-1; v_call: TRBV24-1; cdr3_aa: CATSDWSPGANEQFF; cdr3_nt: TGTGCCACCAGTGATTGGTCGCCTGGGGCAAATGAGCAGTTCTTC
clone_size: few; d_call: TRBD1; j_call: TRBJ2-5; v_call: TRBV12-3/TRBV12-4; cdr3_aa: CASREQGDHETQYF; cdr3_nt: TGTGCCAGCAGAGAACAGGGGGATCATGAGACCCAGTACTTC
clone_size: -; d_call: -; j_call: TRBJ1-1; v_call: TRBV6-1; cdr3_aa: CASSDVGRTAKAFF; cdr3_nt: TGTGCCAGCAGTGATGTAGGCCGGACGGCGAAAGCTTTCTTT
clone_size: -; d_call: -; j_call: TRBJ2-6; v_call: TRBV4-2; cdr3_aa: CASSQDNNSGANVLTF; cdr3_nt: TGTGCCAGCAGCCAAGATAACAACTCTGGGGCCAACGTCCTGACTTTC
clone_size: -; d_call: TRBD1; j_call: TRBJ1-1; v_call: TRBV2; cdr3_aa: CASRQGATEAFF; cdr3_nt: TGTGCCAGCAGGCAGGGGGCCACTGAAGCTTTCTTT
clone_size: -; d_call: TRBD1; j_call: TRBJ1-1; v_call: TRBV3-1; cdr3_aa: CASSLPGQGLAFF; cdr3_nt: TGTGCCAGCAGCCTTCCGGGACAGGGGTTAGCTTTCTTT
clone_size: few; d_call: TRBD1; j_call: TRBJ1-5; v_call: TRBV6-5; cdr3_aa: CASSGGTADSNQPQHF; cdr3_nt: TGTGCCAGCAGCGGGGGGACAGCCGATAGCAATCAGCCCCAGCATTTT
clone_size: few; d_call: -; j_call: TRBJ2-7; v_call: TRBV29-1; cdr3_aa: CSVEEGYETEQYF; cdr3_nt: TGCAGCGTTGAAGAAGGTTACGAGACCGAGCAGTACTTC
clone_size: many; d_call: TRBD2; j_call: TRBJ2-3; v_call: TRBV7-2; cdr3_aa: CASSFSSGGEVTQYF; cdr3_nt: TGTGCCAGCAGCTTCTCTAGCGGGGGGGAGGTGACGCAGTATTTT
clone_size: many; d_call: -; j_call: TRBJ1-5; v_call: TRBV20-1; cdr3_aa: CSAEGGGGQPQHF; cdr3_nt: TGCAGTGCTGAGGGGGGCGGTGGGCAGCCCCAGCATTTT
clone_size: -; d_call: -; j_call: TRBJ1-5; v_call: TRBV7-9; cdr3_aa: CASSGPSNQPQHF; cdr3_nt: TGTGCCAGCAGCGGACCGAGCAATCAGCCCCAGCATTTT
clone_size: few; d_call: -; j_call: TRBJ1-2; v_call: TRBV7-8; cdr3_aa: CASSSIQGPDGYTF; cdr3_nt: TGTGCCAGCAGCTCCATACAGGGACCGGATGGCTACACCTTC
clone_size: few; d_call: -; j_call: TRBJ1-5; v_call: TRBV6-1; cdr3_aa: CASSDIPDLVNQPQHF; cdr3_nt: TGTGCCAGCAGTGACATTCCGGACCTTGTCAATCAGCCCCAGCATTTT
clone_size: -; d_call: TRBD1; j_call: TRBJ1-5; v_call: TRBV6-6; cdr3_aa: CASRGLRQGNQPQHF; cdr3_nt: TGTGCCAGCAGGGGACTAAGACAGGGGAATCAGCCCCAGCATTTT
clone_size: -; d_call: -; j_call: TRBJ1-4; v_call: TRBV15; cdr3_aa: CATSRRDAYEKLFF; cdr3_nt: TGTGCCACCAGCAGACGGGACGCGTATGAAAAACTGTTTTTT
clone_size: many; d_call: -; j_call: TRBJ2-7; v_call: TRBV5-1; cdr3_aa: CASCPRGNDYEQYF; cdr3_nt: TGCGCCAGCTGTCCGAGGGGGAACGACTACGAGCAGTACTTC
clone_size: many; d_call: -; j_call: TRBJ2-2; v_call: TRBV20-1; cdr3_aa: CSARDPQREIGELFF; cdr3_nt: TGCAGTGCTAGAGATCCGCAAAGGGAGATCGGGGAGCTGTTTTTT
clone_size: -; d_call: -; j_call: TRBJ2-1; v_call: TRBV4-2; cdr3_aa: CASSQGESFYNEQFF; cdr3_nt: TGTGCCAGCAGCCAAGGGGAGTCCTTCTACAATGAGCAGTTCTTC
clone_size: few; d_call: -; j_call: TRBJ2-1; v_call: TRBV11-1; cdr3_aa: CASSQDGGDEQFF; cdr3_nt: TGTGCCAGCAGCCAAGACGGTGGGGATGAGCAGTTCTTC
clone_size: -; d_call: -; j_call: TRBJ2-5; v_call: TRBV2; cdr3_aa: CASRSGVPGTQYF; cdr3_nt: TGTGCTTCTCGTTCGGGCGTACCGGGGACCCAGTACTTC
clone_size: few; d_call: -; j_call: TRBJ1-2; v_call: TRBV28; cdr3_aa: CASSSLQGLIPKHGYTF; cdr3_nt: TGTGCCAGCAGCTCGCTCCAGGGACTCATCCCGAAGCATGGCTACACCTTC
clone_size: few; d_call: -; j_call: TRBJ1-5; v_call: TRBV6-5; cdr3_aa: CASSLVRGRQPQHF; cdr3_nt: TGTGCCAGCAGCCTTGTTCGGGGGAGACAGCCCCAGCATTTT
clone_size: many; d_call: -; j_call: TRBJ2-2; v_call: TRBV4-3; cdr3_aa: CASSQVGSPTNTGELFF; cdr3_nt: TGCGCCAGCAGCCAAGTGGGCAGCCCAACGAACACCGGGGAGCTGTTTTTT
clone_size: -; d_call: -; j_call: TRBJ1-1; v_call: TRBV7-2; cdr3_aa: CASSLVGARGNTEAFF; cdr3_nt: TGTGCCAGCAGCTTAGTTGGGGCGAGGGGGAACACTGAAGCTTTCTTT
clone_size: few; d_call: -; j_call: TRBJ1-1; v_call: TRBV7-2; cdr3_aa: CASTAGVNTEAFF; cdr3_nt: TGTGCCAGCACCGCGGGGGTCAACACTGAAGCTTTCTTT
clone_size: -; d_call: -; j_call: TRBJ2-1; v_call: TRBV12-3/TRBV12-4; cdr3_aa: CASSGRYNEQFF; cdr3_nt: TGTGCCAGCAGTGGGAGGTACAATGAGCAGTTCTTC
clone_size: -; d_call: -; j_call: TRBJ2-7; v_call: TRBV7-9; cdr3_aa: CASSHEWGGDPSYEQYF; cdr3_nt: TGTGCCAGCAGCCATGAGTGGGGCGGGGACCCATCCTACGAGCAGTACTTC
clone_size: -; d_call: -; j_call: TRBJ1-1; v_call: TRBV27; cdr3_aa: CASSLGSPAWATEAFF; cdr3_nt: TGTGCCAGCAGTTTGGGGAGTCCGGCCTGGGCCACTGAAGCTTTCTTT
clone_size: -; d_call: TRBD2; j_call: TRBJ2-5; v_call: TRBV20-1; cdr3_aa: CSARLAGALTGTQYF; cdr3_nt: TGCAGTGCCAGACTAGCGGGGGCCCTGACAGGGACCCAGTACTTC
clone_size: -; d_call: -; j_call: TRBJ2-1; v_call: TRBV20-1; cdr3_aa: CSARADRDYNEQFF; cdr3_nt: TGCAGTGCTAGGGCGGACAGAGACTACAATGAGCAGTTCTTC
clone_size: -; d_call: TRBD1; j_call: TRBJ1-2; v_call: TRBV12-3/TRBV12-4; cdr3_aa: CASSLTSGGDYGYTF; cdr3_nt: TGTGCCAGCAGTTTAACGTCAGGGGGCGACTATGGCTACACCTTC
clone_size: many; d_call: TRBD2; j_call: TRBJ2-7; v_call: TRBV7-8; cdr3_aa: CASGRGSGSYEQYF; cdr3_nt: TGTGCCAGCGGGAGGGGCAGCGGGTCCTACGAGCAGTACTTC
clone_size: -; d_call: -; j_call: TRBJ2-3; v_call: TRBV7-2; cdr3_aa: CASSRRGAPDTQYF; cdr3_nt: TGTGCCAGTAGCCGGAGGGGGGCCCCGGATACGCAGTATTTT
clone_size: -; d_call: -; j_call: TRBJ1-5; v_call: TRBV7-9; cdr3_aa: CASSKRGEGNQPQHF; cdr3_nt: TGTGCCAGCAGCAAACGGGGTGAGGGGAACCAGCCCCAGCATTTT
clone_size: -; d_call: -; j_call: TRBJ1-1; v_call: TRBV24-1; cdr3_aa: CATSEGDGEAFF; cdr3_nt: TGTGCCACCAGTGAAGGGGACGGTGAAGCTTTCTTT
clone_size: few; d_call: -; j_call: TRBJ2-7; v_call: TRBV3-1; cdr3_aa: CASSPIRAVYEQYF; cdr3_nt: TGTGCCAGCAGCCCTATCAGGGCAGTTTACGAGCAGTACTTC
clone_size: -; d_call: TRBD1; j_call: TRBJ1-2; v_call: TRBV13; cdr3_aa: CASSEDRGPLDGYTF; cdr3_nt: TGTGCCAGCAGCGAGGACAGGGGGCCCCTCGATGGCTACACCTTC